The clone carrying this T cell receptor beta chain was seen repeatedly, ten times or more. Germline V CDR1 and CDR2: DFQATT, SNEGSKA (reference sequence). This CDR3 region has 15 residues. V dropped 4 bases and J dropped 8 bases, with 21 bases sitting between them. PBMCs were derived from about 10 ml fresh peripheral blood. This sample stems from a study of T cells in Graves' hyperthyroidism and ophthalmopathy. The source material, RNA transcripts, was used to amplify TCR beta CDR3 regions. Researchers ran a first-round RT-PCR on the TCR CDR3 using the HTBI primer set. Each CDR3 protein is one row after TCRdb ran MiXCR on the multiplex PCR reads. The table includes around 60,000 distinct CDR3 sequences, around 48% detected once.

Sequencing was performed on blood. The sequence derives from a woman under 40 with Graves' ophthalmopathy. The J gene is TRBJ2-1, the V gene TRBV20-1; D is uncertain. The CDR3 nucleotides are TGCAGTGCTAACAACTACCTTCATAGCCCAGATGAGCAGTTCTTC. This codes for CSANNYLHSPDEQFF.